The 26 T cell receptor beta chains given below trace back to one sample, sequenced in a study of cytomegalovirus exposure and HLA in healthy donors. Primers for the PCR totalled 60 Vbeta and 13 Jbeta. The protocol was immunoSEQ multiplex PCR, while the TCRdb copy is restricted to in-frame clones and leaves out a portion. The sample contains about 190,000 clones, almost 75% of which appear only once. The sample comprised PBMCs. All receptors derive from a young woman in good health and CMV-seropositive.

The chain has TRBV4-1 and TRBJ2-1; D ambiguous. This CDR3 spans 14 amino acids. Trimming left V 0 bases short and J 6 bases short, with 9 bases between. The V gene's germline CDR1 is MGHRA and CDR2 YSYEKL. CDR3: CASSQDLPRNEQFF. The CDR3, as DNA: TGCGCCAGCAGCCAAGATCTACCCCGCAATGAGCAGTTCTTC.

V is TRBV4-2 and J is TRBJ1-5; D is ambiguous. There are 15 residues in the CDR3. V was trimmed by 3 bases and J by 3 bases, leaving 12 bases between them. Germline loops: CDR1 LGHNA, CDR2 YNFKEQ. The CDR3 region is CASSQHGRDNQPQHF. DNA for the CDR3: TGTGCCAGCAGCCAGCATGGACGGGACAATCAGCCCCAGCATTTT.

This clone was counted a few times. This sequence joins TRBV11-2 and TRBJ2-3, with 7 bases aligning to TRBD2. The germline CDR1 and CDR2 sequences are SGHAT and FQNNGV. V shed 3 bases, J shed 0 bases, and the junction held 3 bases outside the gene matches. The CDR3 runs to 15 residues. CDR3 sequence: CASSFSGSSTDTQYF. Here the CDR3 DNA reads TGTGCCAGCAGCTTTAGCGGGTCGAGCACAGATACGCAGTATTTT.

Notes on this clone: Within the sample, other DNA sequences also encode this same CDR3. The V call is TRBV7-9, the J call TRBJ2-3; D might be TRBD2 (6 bases). Germline CDR1 and CDR2: SEHNR and FQNEAQ (reference sequence). V lost 5 bases and J 2 bases, leaving 20 bases between the germline ends. The CDR3 extends over 17 amino acids. The DNA for the CDR3 is TGTGCCAGCAGCCCTCGAGTGTTAGCGGAATTCACAGATACGCAGTATTTT. This translates into CASSPRVLAEFTDTQYF. The variable domain in full, completed from reference TRBV7-9 and TRBJ2-3, reads DTGVSQNPRHKITKRGQNVTFRCDPISEHNRLYWYRQTLGQGPEFLTYFQNEAQLEKSRLLSDRFSAERPKGSFSTLEIQRTEQGDSAMYLCASSPRVLAEFTDTQYFGPGTRLTVL.

V is TRBV6-4 and J is TRBJ2-2; 7 bases are a match to TRBD2. Germline V gene data show CDR1 as MRHNA and CDR2 as SNTAGT. The CDR3 runs to 13 residues. Trimming at V came to 6 bases and at J to 6 bases, leaving 4 bases not matched to a gene. The CDR3 is CASRELASGELFF. The DNA of the CDR3 is TGTGCCAGCAGAGAACTAGCGTCCGGGGAGCTGTTTTTT.

CDR3 coding DNA: TGTGCCAGTAGTGCCTGGACTAGCGGGAGACATGAGCAGTTCTTC. Its protein product is CASSAWTSGRHEQFF. The V gene is TRBV19, the J gene TRBJ2-1; TRBD2 agrees at 13 bases. The CDR3 sequence is 15 residues long. Germline-derived CDR1 and CDR2 are LNHDA and SQIVND (reference sequence). Losses at the gene ends were 5 bases for V and 8 bases for J; bases not matched to a gene: 6.

This clone has only one observation. This chain links TRBV27 with TRBJ1-1; TRBD1 aligns across 7 bases. The CDR3 covers 14 residues. J lost 1 base, V lost 4 bases, and 3 bases had no gene match. From germline, CDR1 is MNHEY and CDR2 SMNVEV (reference sequence). CDR3 region: CASSSTGPNTEAFF. In nucleotides, the CDR3 is TGTGCCAGCAGTTCGACAGGGCCGAACACTGAAGCTTTCTTT.

This clone was detected only a few times. V usage is TRBV5-4 and J usage is TRBJ1-4, with D perhaps matching TRBD1 (5 bases). The CDR3 runs 14 residues. Germline values: CDR1 SGHNT, CDR2 YYREEE (reference sequence). The germline V and J ends were trimmed by 4 bases and 5 bases, with 12 bases remaining between them. The CDR3, as DNA: TGTGCCAGCAGCCGGAAGGAGGGGAATGAAAAACTGTTTTTT. The encoded protein is CASSRKEGNEKLFF.

This chain joins TRBV5-1 and TRBJ2-7, with TRBD2 as a possible D gene (5 bases). This CDR3 comprises 18 residues. The V end was cut by 1 base, the J end by 2 bases, with 22 bases between. In germline, CDR1 is SGHRS, CDR2 YFSETQ. The CDR3 DNA reads TGCGCCAGCAGCTTGTCTCTAAGCGGTCACACGGAAGCCTACGAGCAGTACTTC. It yields the protein CASSLSLSGHTEAYEQYF.

The rearrangement uses TRBV19 and TRBJ2-7; 10 nucleotides align to TRBD2. V was clipped by 5 bases and J by 3 bases; unmatched bases: 7. CDR3 size: 15 residues. CDR1 is LNHDA, CDR2 SQIVND, per germline (reference sequence). The CDR3 here is CASSVTSGYVYEQYF. CDR3 DNA: TGTGCCAGTAGTGTGACTAGCGGGTACGTCTACGAGCAGTACTTC.

This chain uses TRBV7-6 with TRBJ2-6; no clear D gene. Trimming took off 3 bases at V and 0 bases at J, with 12 bases between the two ends. From germline, CDR1 is SGHVS and CDR2 FNYEAQ. This CDR3 spans 17 amino acids. CDR3: CASSLEFLSSGANVLTF. The CDR3 DNA sequence: TGTGCCAGCAGCTTGGAGTTTCTGAGCTCTGGGGCCAACGTCCTGACTTTC. Supplemented by reference TRBV7-6 and TRBJ2-6, the full variable domain reads GAGVSQSPRYKVTKRGQDVALRCDPISGHVSLYWYRQALGQGPEFLTYFNYEAQQDKSGLPNDRFSAERPEGSISTLTIQRTEQRDSAMYRCASSLEFLSSGANVLTFGAGSRLTVL.

The chain uses TRBV4-2 and TRBJ2-2; TRBD1 might be the D (7 bases). Between the trimmed V and J ends, which lost 1 base and 5 bases, there was a span of 11 bases. CDR3 length equals 15 residues. Per germline, CDR1 LGHNA and CDR2 YNFKEQ. The CDR3 reads CASSQAAGGTGELFF. CDR3 DNA: TGTGCCAGCAGCCAAGCGGCAGGGGGGACCGGGGAGCTGTTTTTT.

The chain employs TRBV5-1 and TRBJ2-7, with D possibly being TRBD1 (6 bases). The CDR3 sequence is 14 residues long. Trimming pared 4 bases from V and 0 bases from J, leaving 11 bases between. CDR1 and CDR2 (germline): SGHRS, YFSETQ. Here the CDR3 DNA reads TGCGCCAGCAGCACCCGGGACAACTCCTACGAGCAGTACTTC. Protein product: CASSTRDNSYEQYF.

V is TRBV5-5 and J is TRBJ2-7; 8 bases map to TRBD2. J was trimmed by 4 bases and V by 4 bases; bases with no gene match: 7. The CDR3 covers 14 residues. Germline V gene lookup returns CDR1 SGHKS and CDR2 YYEKEE (reference sequence). This CDR3 is CASSPHTGGYEQYF. CDR3 nucleotides: TGTGCCAGCAGCCCCCATACGGGAGGGTACGAGCAGTACTTC. The variable domain in full, completed from reference TRBV5-5 and TRBJ2-7, reads DAGVTQSPTHLIKTRGQQVTLRCSPISGHKSVSWYQQVLGQGPQFIFQYYEKEERGRGNFPDRFSARQFPNYSSELNVNALLLGDSALYLCASSPHTGGYEQYFGPGTRLTVT.

This clone appeared a few times. This rearrangement joins TRBV2 to TRBJ2-7; D perhaps matches TRBD1 (6 bases). The CDR3 loop spans 16 amino acids. The V and J ends lost 2 bases and 1 base respectively, with 15 bases between them. Germline values: CDR1 SNHLY, CDR2 FYNNEI. The chain's CDR3 is CASSEHRALDSYEQYF. The DNA of the CDR3 is TGTGCCAGCAGTGAACACAGGGCCCTAGATTCCTACGAGCAGTACTTC.

The chain recombines TRBV27 with TRBJ2-7; perhaps TRBD1 as D (6 bases). Germline loops: CDR1 MNHEY, CDR2 SMNVEV (reference sequence). The CDR3 spans 13 residues. V dropped 5 bases and J dropped 3 bases, with 11 bases sitting between them. As DNA, the CDR3 is TGTGCCAGCAGTCCCACAGGGTACTACGAGCAGTACTTC. This gives the protein CASSPTGYYEQYF.

This chain uses TRBV10-2 with TRBJ2-1, with 9 positions matching TRBD2. V trimming: 0 bases; J trimming: 7 bases; junction bases outside the gene matches: 10. The CDR3 has 17 residues. Germline V gene sequence: CDR1 WSHSY, CDR2 SAAADI. The CDR3 sequence: CASSESSLWREGNEQFF. CDR3 bases: TGCGCCAGCAGTGAGTCCAGCCTTTGGCGGGAGGGGAATGAGCAGTTCTTC.

A few counts support this clone. The J gene is TRBJ2-5, the V gene TRBV5-5; 7 nucleotides align to TRBD2. The junction had 7 bases not matched to a gene; V was cut back by 2 bases and J by 6 bases. The CDR3 extends over 14 amino acids. CDR1 and CDR2 from the germline V gene are SGHKS and YYEKEE (reference sequence). The CDR3 region has the DNA TGTGCCAGCAGCTTAATGGGGGAGGGCCAGACCCAGTACTTC. Its translation is CASSLMGEGQTQYF.

The V call is TRBV5-1, the J call TRBJ1-1; the match to TRBD1 covers 7 bases. V trimming: 4 bases; J trimming: 5 bases; junction bases outside the gene matches: 11. Germline loops: CDR1 SGHRS, CDR2 YFSETQ. This CDR3 is built from 15 residues. The CDR3 DNA reads TGCGCCAGCAGCCCGCTGCACAGGGGCTCGACTGAAGCTTTCTTT. Translating gives CASSPLHRGSTEAFF.

This chain links TRBV6-6 with TRBJ1-2; D ambiguous. This CDR3 is built from 12 residues. Germline assignment: CDR1 MNHNY and CDR2 SVGAGI (reference sequence). The V end was cut by 7 bases, the J end by 2 bases, with 8 bases between. The CDR3 DNA reads as TGTGCCAGCAACCGGGAAAACTATGGCTACACCTTC. It codes for CASNRENYGYTF.

The chain links TRBV28 to TRBJ1-5; 11 positions match TRBD1. Trimming removed 3 bases from V and 0 bases from J; junction bases left unmatched: 7. In germline, CDR1 is MDHEN, CDR2 SYDVKM. The CDR3 length is 18 residues. CDR3 bases: TGTGCCAGCAGTTTCGGGACAGGGGGAGGTATTAGCAATCAGCCCCAGCATTTT. Translated, it gives CASSFGTGGGISNQPQHF.

This clone was found many times. V and J are TRBV6-4 and TRBJ2-3; 10 bases align to TRBD2. This CDR3 region has 16 residues. The V gene's germline CDR1 is MRHNA and CDR2 SNTAGT. V shed 0 bases, J shed 0 bases, and the junction held 0 bases outside the gene matches. CDR3 in amino acids: CASSDSTSGSTDTQYF. In DNA form, the CDR3 reads TGTGCCAGCAGTGACTCGACTAGCGGGAGCACAGATACGCAGTATTTT.

The table lists this clone with a few counts. The gene calls are TRBV6-1 and TRBJ1-1; D is possibly TRBD1 (5 bases). Deletions cut 8 bases from V and 1 base from J, with 14 bases between. This CDR3 is built from 14 residues. The germline V gene has CDR1 MNHNS and CDR2 SASEGT. The CDR3 spells CASLPYQGNTEAFF. The CDR3 DNA sequence: TGTGCCAGCCTACCCTATCAGGGGAACACTGAAGCTTTCTTT.

The chain couples TRBV2 to TRBJ1-6; TRBD1 aligns across 8 bases. Germline CDR1 SNHLY, CDR2 FYNNEI. J was trimmed by 8 bases and V by 2 bases; bases with no gene match: 2. CDR3 size: 14 residues. The CDR3 sequence is CASSETDRDSPLHF. The CDR3 coding sequence is TGTGCCAGCAGTGAAACGGACAGGGATTCACCCCTCCACTTT.

This rearrangement joins TRBV7-9 to TRBJ2-3; D is perhaps TRBD2 (6 bases). The ends were cut back, 0 bases at V and 7 bases at J, with 14 bases in the middle. The CDR3 runs to 15 residues. The germline gives CDR1 SEHNR, CDR2 FQNEAQ (reference sequence). CDR3 sequence (DNA): TGTGCCAGCAGCTTAGCGCTTGGGAGGATGCATACGCAGTATTTT. As protein: CASSLALGRMHTQYF.

This clone has more than one count but fewer than ten. The chain uses TRBV27 and TRBJ2-5; unclear D gene. This CDR3 region has 10 residues. V lost 7 bases to trimming and J lost 4 bases, with 4 bases between them. In germline, CDR1 is MNHEY, CDR2 SMNVEV (reference sequence). In DNA, the CDR3 is TGTGCCAGCACCAGAGAGACCCAGTACTTC. It is translated as CASTRETQYF.